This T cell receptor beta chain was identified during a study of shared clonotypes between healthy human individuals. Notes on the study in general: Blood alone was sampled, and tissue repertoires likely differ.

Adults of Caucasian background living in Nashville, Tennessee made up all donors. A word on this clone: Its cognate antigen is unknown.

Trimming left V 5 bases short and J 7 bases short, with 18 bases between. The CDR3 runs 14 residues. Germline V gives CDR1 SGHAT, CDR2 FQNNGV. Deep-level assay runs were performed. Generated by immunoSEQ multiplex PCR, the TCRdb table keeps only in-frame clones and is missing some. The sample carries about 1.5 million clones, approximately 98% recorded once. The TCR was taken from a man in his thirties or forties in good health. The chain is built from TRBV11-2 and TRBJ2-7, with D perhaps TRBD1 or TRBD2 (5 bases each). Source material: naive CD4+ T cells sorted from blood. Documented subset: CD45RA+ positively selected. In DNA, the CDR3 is TGTGCCAGCAGCCTCCGGGACCTAGGGCGGGAGCAGTACTTC. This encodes CASSLRDLGREQYF.